Listed below are T cell receptor beta chains from one sample, sequenced in a study of early T cells in non-severe SARS-CoV-2 infection. Using its own MiXCR run on the 5' RACE reads, TCRdb lists one record per CDR3 protein. The data show roughly 64,000 distinct CDR3 sequences, roughly 9% seen once. The sample was whole blood, taken at baseline. All receptors come from an adult who was a healthcare worker with PCR-confirmed SARS-CoV-2 infection or an uninfected control (not recorded which). The CDR3 runs from the conserved cysteine through the conserved F or W. D genes are given only for firm matches. Not every row has a clone size; where given, it reads once, few, many or a size class.

J | D | size | V | DNA | CDR3
TRBJ2-7 | NA | many | TRBV5-1 | TGCGCCAGCAGCTTGGGCCACATTTCACCCTACGAGCAGTACTTC | CASSLGHISPYEQYF
TRBJ2-7 | TRBD2 | few | TRBV4-2 | TGTGCCAGCAGCCCACTCGGGGCTAGCGGGAGAGGAAGATACGAGCAGTACTTC | CASSPLGASGRGRYEQYF
TRBJ2-2 | TRBD2 | few | TRBV18 | TGTGCCAGCTCACCTATCCTAGCGGCCACCGGGGAGCTGTTTTTT | CASSPILAATGELFF
TRBJ2-7 | NA | NA | TRBV18 | TGTGCCAGCTCACCACCTACTAGCAGTATCTACGAGCAGTACTTC | CASSPPTSSIYEQYF
TRBJ1-4 | TRBD1 | few | TRBV7-6 | TGTGCCAGCAGCCCAGAACAGGGGGCCCTCTACATTTATGAAAAACTGTTTTTT | CASSPEQGALYIYEKLFF
TRBJ2-7 | NA | NA | TRBV7-9 | TGTGCCAGCAGCTTAGTACGGTACGAGCAGTACTTC | CASSLVRYEQYF
TRBJ1-6 | NA | many | TRBV19 | TGTGCCAGCCAAATTCAGGGTATTGGATCACCCCTCCACTTT | CASQIQGIGSPLHF
TRBJ1-2 | TRBD1 | many | TRBV20-1 | TGCAGTGCTAGAGATTCTACAGGGGATGGCTACACCTTC | CSARDSTGDGYTF
TRBJ2-1 | NA | many | TRBV2 | TGTGCCAGCAGTCAGGGGATGGGGTCCTACAATGAGCAGTTCTTC | CASSQGMGSYNEQFF
TRBJ2-5 | TRBD2 | many | TRBV5-1 | TGCGCCAGCAGCTTGGCCGGACGAGATGGCAGCGGGACCTGGAGAGAGACCCAGTACTTC | CASSLAGRDGSGTWRETQYF
TRBJ1-6 | NA | NA | TRBV20-1 | TGCAGTGCCCGAGGGACGGGCGGAATTGGGTCACCCCTCCACTTT | CSARGTGGIGSPLHF
TRBJ1-1 | TRBD1 | NA | TRBV10-3 | TGTGCCATCAGTGAACCGAAAGGGACAGACAACACTGAAGCTTTCTTT | CAISEPKGTDNTEAFF
TRBJ1-1 | NA | many | TRBV20-1 | TGCAGTGCGGACCGCGGAACAACCCTATCGAACACTGAAGCTTTCTTT | CSADRGTTLSNTEAFF
TRBJ1-1 | NA | NA | TRBV7-6 | TGTGCCAGCAGCCCGAGGGGAGTATGGACTGAAGCTTTCTTT | CASSPRGVWTEAFF
TRBJ2-5 | NA | few | TRBV25-1 | TGTGCCAGCAGTGGAGGATGGGTCGTGGTGACCCAGTACTTC | CASSGGWVVVTQYF
TRBJ1-1 | NA | many | TRBV12-3/TRBV12-4 | TGTGCCAGCAGTTTTCAGGGAGGTTACACTGAAGCTTTCTTT | CASSFQGGYTEAFF
TRBJ2-7 | NA | many | TRBV29-1 | TGCAGCGTTGCCGGGGACCCCTACGAGCAGTACTTC | CSVAGDPYEQYF
TRBJ1-4 | NA | NA | TRBV7-2 | TGTGCCAGCAGCTTCGCCGATCGAGAAGAAAAACTGTTTTTT | CASSFADREEKLFF
TRBJ2-7 | TRBD2 | NA | TRBV10-1 | TGCGCCAGCAGTATGCTAGCGGTGATGGTCACCTACGAGCAGTACTTC | CASSMLAVMVTYEQYF
TRBJ2-1 | TRBD1 | many | TRBV13 | TGTGCCAGCAGCCCTTGGACGGACAGGGCGGATGAGCAGTTCTTC | CASSPWTDRADEQFF
TRBJ2-1 | NA | few | TRBV27 | TGTGCCAGCAGTTTAGGGGCCTACGGGAGTCTTTCCTACAATGAGCAGTTCTTC | CASSLGAYGSLSYNEQFF
TRBJ2-1 | NA | many | TRBV7-2 | TGTGCCAGCAGCTCCAACTCGAGAGGGGGTACCTCCTACAATGAGCAGTTCTTC | CASSSNSRGGTSYNEQFF
TRBJ1-6 | NA | few | TRBV2 | TGTGCCAGCGCTTGGAGGGACCGCCGCCACTTT | CASAWRDRRHF
TRBJ2-2 | TRBD1 | NA | TRBV6-6 | TGTGCCAGCAGTTACTCCCCCGGGACAGGGAGGACCGGGGAGCTGTTTTTT | CASSYSPGTGRTGELFF
TRBJ2-1 | TRBD2 | few | TRBV7-3 | TGTGCCAGCAGCGCCATTCTGGGACTAGATTCTGAGCAGTTCTTC | CASSAILGLDSEQFF
TRBJ2-5 | NA | few | TRBV19 | TGTGCCAGTAGTATGGGGCGGGGATGGCAAGAGACCCAGTACTTC | CASSMGRGWQETQYF
TRBJ2-1 | NA | NA | TRBV7-6 | TGTGCCAGCAGCCCACGCAACTCCTACAATGAGCAGTTCTTC | CASSPRNSYNEQFF
TRBJ2-1 | TRBD2 | many | TRBV7-2 | TGTGCCAGCAGCTCTCCCTTAGCGGGAAACTCTTACAATGAGCAGTTCTTC | CASSSPLAGNSYNEQFF
TRBJ2-7 | TRBD2 | few | TRBV6-6 | TGTGCCAGCAGAAACATCGGGGGGAGAAGGTACGAGCAGTACTTC | CASRNIGGRRYEQYF
TRBJ2-5 | NA | many | TRBV7-2 | TGTGCCAGCAGCCCCGGGACGGGGAAAACCCAGTACTTC | CASSPGTGKTQYF
TRBJ2-3 | NA | few | TRBV29-1 | TGCAGCGTTGAAGATCAAGGGGTCTCAGATACGCAGTATTTT | CSVEDQGVSDTQYF
TRBJ1-1 | NA | medium-sized | TRBV6-6 | TGTGCCAGCCAAGGGGGACCCACTGAAGCTTTCTTT | CASQGGPTEAFF